This paragraph reports one T cell receptor (beta chain). Its antigen is unidentified. This record belongs to a study of blood T cells in healthy people across ages. Study results and caveats: Unsorted PBMC material precluded a definitive naive versus antigen-experienced comparison.

Through a sample-barcoded 5' primer and a J-beta primer mix, a second PCR was run for about 7 to 12 cycles. Each CDR3 protein is one row after TCRdb ran MiXCR on the 5' RACE reads. The sample consists of 1.5 million to 1.8 million distinct CDR3 sequences, 35% to 45% of them appearing once. Looked up from germline, CDR1 is DFQATT and CDR2 is SNEGSKA (reference sequence). This CDR3 has 12 residues. Sequenced input: blood. This chain connects TRBV20-1 to TRBJ2-7, with TRBD2 matching over 9 bases. The receptor comes from a woman aged 18 to 35 in good health. The CDR3 reads CGVPGLAHEQYF. In DNA, the CDR3 is TGCGGTGTGCCGGGACTAGCCCACGAGCAGTACTTC.